The T cell receptor beta chain under discussion was sequenced for a study of control samples from healthy donors and cancer patients. From germline, CDR1 is MNHEY and CDR2 SMNVEV (reference sequence). Unmatched junction bases numbered 8, after V lost 6 bases and J lost 1 base. This CDR3 has 15 residues. Only in-frame clones appear in the TCRdb table, and some are missing; sequencing was by immunoSEQ multiplex PCR. The profile shows fewer than 100,000 clones, roughly 84% of them singletons. This clone appeared a few times. The gene calls are TRBV27 and TRBJ1-1; 7 bases are shared with TRBD1. The receptor comes from a woman aged 45-59 years in good health. The sample taken for sequencing was blood. CDR3 DNA sequence: TGTGCCAGCAGCCACACGGGACAGCAGAACACTGAAGCTTTCTTT. It codes for CASSHTGQQNTEAFF.